Sequencing of this TCR beta chain was carried out in a study of T cell responses to AZD1222 COVID-19 vaccine. Repertoires were generated with immunoSEQ multiplex PCR, while TCRdb's copy carries only in-frame clones and drops some. The data show 75,000 to 90,000 clones, around 83% seen once. Germline V CDR1 and CDR2: ENHRY, SYGVKD. CDR3 size: 15 residues. The V end was cut by 0 bases, the J end by 7 bases, with 13 bases between. With regard to this clone: Antigen: not known.

Study outcomes and limitations: Clonal diversity was possibly underestimated, and white British individuals and females predominated among donors.

This sequence originates from an adult in good health. Sequences were derived from peripheral blood, sampled on day 0 of AZD1222 vaccination. The gene calls are TRBV10-3 and TRBJ1-5; D unresolved. CDR3 amino acids: CAISESDRTGQPQHF. CDR3 bases: TGTGCCATCAGTGAGTCTGATAGAACGGGACAGCCCCAGCATTTT.